The present T cell receptor beta chain was sequenced within a study of blood T cell repertoires in COVID-19. In the original analysis: Estimates of nucleated cell counts were drawn from the amplification of reference gene primers. TCRdb's table, derived via immunoSEQ multiplex PCR, lists solely in-frame clones and lacks some. The V and J calls and clone size come from that table; D and trimming were worked out from the DNA. The sample holds 55,000 to 90,000 clones; around 83% are singletons and the top ten take around 3.9%. Per germline, CDR1 ENHRY and CDR2 SYGVKD. Unmatched junction bases numbered 7, after V lost 6 bases and J lost 1 base. The CDR3 has 15 residues.

The clonotype comes from a man between 70 and 80 years old with active COVID-19. Specimen: peripheral blood. The J gene is TRBJ1-2, the V gene TRBV10-3; 8 positions agree with TRBD1. The CDR3 region has the DNA TGTGCCATCAGACAGACAGGGGCCATTAACTATGGCTACACCTTC. This gives the protein CAIRQTGAINYGYTF.